These T cell receptor beta chains were read from a single sample in a study of human T cells and chemical hapten exposure. TCRdb called the RACE reads again in MiXCR, with one record for every CDR3 protein. The sample carries 70,000 to 95,000 distinct CDR3 sequences, roughly 7.9% recorded once. Sequenced sample: whole blood. Receptors originate from a female donor in good health. Some clones in this sample may be carry-over from other donors' samples. Each CDR3 is given with its conserved first and last residue. D genes are given only for firm matches. Clone size appears in some rows only: once, few, many, or a class for an expanded clone.

CDR3aa	CDR3nt	d_gene	j_gene	v_gene	abundance
CASSDRTGRNQPQHF	TGTGCCAGCAGCGATCGTACCGGGCGCAATCAGCCCCAGCATTTT	NA	TRBJ1-5	TRBV12-3/TRBV12-4	many
CASSYRGVTGNTIYF	TGTGCCAGCAGTTACCGGGGGGTCACTGGAAACACCATATATTTT	NA	TRBJ1-3	TRBV6-5	many
CASSPRGLDIGELFF	TGTGCCAGCTCACCCAGGGGACTAGACATCGGGGAGCTGTTTTTT	TRBD2	TRBJ2-2	TRBV18	few
CASNPTGYTEAFF	TGTGCCAGCAATCCGACAGGGTACACTGAAGCTTTCTTT	TRBD1	TRBJ1-1	TRBV2	many
CATSRPFSGNTIYF	TGTGCCACCAGCAGACCGTTCTCTGGAAACACCATATATTTT	NA	TRBJ1-3	TRBV15	few
CASRLPGQGVDEQFF	TGTGCCAGCAGATTACCCGGACAGGGGGTGGATGAGCAGTTCTTC	TRBD1	TRBJ2-1	TRBV7-9	many
CASSVGRINQPQHF	TGTGCCAGCAGTGTCGGACGGATCAATCAGCCCCAGCATTTT	NA	TRBJ1-5	TRBV2	many
CASSLRSANSPLHF	TGTGCCAGCAGCTTACGGTCAGCAAATTCACCCCTCCACTTT	NA	TRBJ1-6	TRBV13	few
CASSLGKKTISSYNEQFF	TGCGCCAGCAGCTTAGGGAAAAAAACTATTAGCTCCTACAATGAGCAGTTCTTC	NA	TRBJ2-1	TRBV5-1	many
CASSLSRAALYSVIRVPLHF	TGTGCCAGCAGTTTATCAAGGGCAGCACTCTATTCAGTTATTCGCGTCCCCCTCCACTTT	NA	TRBJ1-6	TRBV27	many
CASSPTEMNTEAFF	TGTGCCAGCTCACCGACGGAGATGAACACTGAAGCTTTCTTT	NA	TRBJ1-1	TRBV18	NA
CASSLTFGGLYEQYF	TGTGCCAGCAGTTTAACCTTTGGTGGGCTCTACGAGCAGTACTTC	NA	TRBJ2-7	TRBV27	few
CSAKGQGIWEAFF	TGCAGTGCTAAGGGACAGGGGATTTGGGAAGCTTTCTTT	TRBD1	TRBJ1-1	TRBV20-1	few
CASSAWTSGDEQYF	TGTGCCAGCAGCGCGTGGACTAGCGGGGACGAGCAGTACTTC	TRBD2	TRBJ2-7	TRBV5-4	NA
CSARDRRQGMDEQYF	TGCAGTGCTAGAGATAGACGGCAAGGTATGGACGAGCAGTACTTC	NA	TRBJ2-7	TRBV20-1	NA
CSARDPRLSGGSYEQYF	TGCAGTGCTAGAGATCCGCGGTTGAGCGGGGGGTCCTACGAGCAGTACTTC	TRBD2	TRBJ2-7	TRBV20-1	few
CSASQGAVNTEAFF	TGCAGTGCTAGCCAGGGGGCTGTGAACACTGAAGCTTTCTTT	TRBD1	TRBJ1-1	TRBV20-1	many
CASSQERPEFSNYGYTF	TGTGCCAGCAGCCAAGAAAGGCCGGAGTTTTCTAACTATGGCTACACCTTC	NA	TRBJ1-2	TRBV4-2	NA
CASSFTGSGGYTF	TGTGCCAGCAGTTTCACGGGTTCGGGAGGCTACACCTTC	NA	TRBJ1-2	TRBV12-3/TRBV12-4	NA
CASRIAGEQYF	TGTGCCAGCAGGATAGCGGGAGAGCAGTACTTC	TRBD2	TRBJ2-7	TRBV6-6	NA
CASSQVRGTDTQYF	TGTGCCAGCAGCCAAGTGCGAGGAACAGATACGCAGTATTTT	NA	TRBJ2-3	TRBV4-2	few
CSARPDLSYNSPLHF	TGCAGTGCAAGACCGGACCTCTCCTATAATTCACCCCTCCACTTT	NA	TRBJ1-6	TRBV20-1	many
CAISEASGSSYNEQFF	TGTGCCATCAGTGAAGCTAGCGGGAGCTCCTACAATGAGCAGTTCTTC	TRBD2	TRBJ2-1	TRBV10-3	few
CASEDRASYEQYF	TGTGCCAGCGAGGACCGGGCCTCCTACGAGCAGTACTTC	NA	TRBJ2-7	TRBV28	medium-sized
CASSSEQGAGRFF	TGTGCCAGCAGCTCAGAACAGGGGGCCGGGAGGTTCTTC	TRBD1	TRBJ2-1	TRBV5-5	many
CATSESGGTEAFF	TGTGCCACCAGTGAATCAGGGGGAACTGAAGCTTTCTTT	TRBD1	TRBJ1-1	TRBV24-1	NA
CASSQDSVPGTGELFF	TGTGCCAGCAGCCAAGATTCGGTACCGGGCACCGGGGAGCTGTTTTTT	NA	TRBJ2-2	TRBV3-1	many
CSAGDRGDYGYTF	TGCAGCGCCGGCGACAGGGGCGACTATGGCTACACCTTC	TRBD1	TRBJ1-2	TRBV29-1	NA
CASSLTLGRGPTEAFF	TGTGCCAGCAGCTTAACGTTGGGCAGGGGGCCAACTGAAGCTTTCTTT	TRBD1	TRBJ1-1	TRBV7-3	NA
CASSLGLAGAPREETQYF	TGCGCCAGCAGCTTGGGGTTAGCGGGGGCTCCACGAGAAGAGACCCAGTACTTC	TRBD2	TRBJ2-5	TRBV5-1	few
CASSLNPLTGVSGEKLFF	TGCGCCAGCAGCTTGAATCCCTTGACAGGGGTGTCCGGAGAAAAACTGTTTTTT	TRBD1	TRBJ1-4	TRBV5-1	many